This T cell receptor (beta chain) was retrieved from a study of T cells after yellow fever vaccination. The CDR3 sequence is 15 residues long. The V and J ends lost 3 bases and 2 bases, in that order; junction bases with no gene match: 6. Germline loops: CDR1 GTSNPN, CDR2 SVGIG (reference sequence). It was through 5'RACE template switching that TCR cDNA was made, with a universal primer site and UMIs added. TCRdb re-derived calls from the 5' RACE reads in MiXCR, one entry per CDR3 protein. The sample records some 500,000 distinct CDR3 sequences, approximately 13% being singletons. This clonotype originated in a man aged 25 to 45 who received the YFV17D yellow fever vaccine. The rearrangement joins TRBV30 to TRBJ2-3; TRBD2 aligns across 9 bases. The sample was PBMCs, taken on the day of the yellow fever booster vaccination. The CDR3 DNA reads as TGTGCCTGGAGGCAGCTAGCGGGGTTCACAGATACGCAGTATTTT. Translated: CAWRQLAGFTDTQYF.